Below, 12 T cell receptor beta chains from the same sample are listed, as sequenced in a study of blood T cell repertoires in COVID-19. The assay was immunoSEQ multiplex PCR, and TCRdb's table has in-frame clones only and misses some. Of about 69,000 clones in the sample, 79% are singletons; the top ten hold approximately 15%. Sample: peripheral blood. These receptor sequences come from a man aged 55-75 years with acute or convalescent COVID-19.

The chain recombines TRBV19 with TRBJ2-5, with TRBD2 matching over 12 bases. From germline, CDR1 is LNHDA and CDR2 SQIVND (reference sequence). Germline trimming cut 6 bases from V and 0 bases from J; bases unmatched to any gene: 2. The CDR3 extends over 15 amino acids. The CDR3 spells CASRTSGGHQETQYF. The CDR3 nucleotides are TGTGCCAGTAGGACTAGCGGGGGACACCAAGAGACCCAGTACTTC.

The V gene is TRBV24-1, the J gene TRBJ1-5, with D hard to call. Germline V gives CDR1 KGHDR, CDR2 SFDVKD. V shed 4 bases and J shed 4 bases, with 16 bases lying between them. The CDR3 consists of 16 residues. For the CDR3, the DNA is TGTGCCACCAGTGACGGCCTCGCAGGTGAGAATCAGCCCCAGCATTTT. Protein sequence: CATSDGLAGENQPQHF.

The V gene is TRBV23-1, the J gene TRBJ2-4; 8 bases align to TRBD1. TRBV23-1 is an ORF for which the function is uncertain. The CDR3 is made up of 17 amino acids. V was pared by 3 bases and J by 0 bases, with 7 bases of the junction left unmatched. The CDR3 reads CASSHKVDRGAKNIQYF. The CDR3 nucleotides are TGCGCCAGCAGTCATAAGGTCGACAGGGGAGCCAAAAACATTCAGTACTTC.

In its sample, this clone was seen once. The chain has TRBV6-5 and TRBJ2-7, with D maybe TRBD2 (6 bases). In germline, CDR1 is MNHEY, CDR2 SVGAGI. The V end lost 2 bases, the J end lost 1 base, and 9 bases lay between the germline ends. This CDR3 is built from 14 residues. Here the CDR3 DNA reads TGTGCCAGCAGTTACCGGGGGAGTTCCTACGAGCAGTACTTC. Translating it yields CASSYRGSSYEQYF.

The chain uses TRBV29-1 and TRBJ1-1; tentative D call: TRBD1 (6 bases). The V gene's germline CDR1 is SQVTM and CDR2 ANQGSEA. CDR3 size: 13 residues. The germline V and J ends were trimmed by 8 bases and 2 bases, with 15 bases remaining between them. As DNA, the CDR3 is TGCAGCTCTAGAAGGGGGTTAAACACTGAAGCTTTCTTT. Protein sequence: CSSRRGLNTEAFF.

The CDR3 nucleotides are TGTGCCAGCACCCAGGGGGCGACCGGGGAGCTGTTTTTT. This translates into CASTQGATGELFF. The rearrangement links TRBV6-5 to TRBJ2-2; 8 bases align to TRBD1. The germline CDR1 and CDR2 sequences are MNHEY and SVGAGI. The CDR3 is 13 residues long. V was clipped by 7 bases and J by 5 bases; unmatched bases: 3.

The rearrangement uses TRBV9 and TRBJ1-2, with D maybe TRBD1 (5 bases). The CDR3 spans 14 residues. CDR1 is SGDLS, CDR2 YYNGEE, per germline. Trimming shortened V by 4 bases and J by 0 bases, and 10 bases separated the two germline ends. The chain's CDR3 is CASSPVGANYGYTF. DNA of the CDR3: TGTGCCAGCAGCCCGGTAGGGGCTAACTATGGCTACACCTTC.

On this clone itself: The sample carries other DNA sequences with the same CDR3. The chain carries TRBV5-6 and TRBJ1-1; weak D call: TRBD1 (5 bases). Germline CDR1 reads SGHDT; CDR2 reads YYEEEE. V lost 1 base, J lost 1 base, and 14 bases lay in between. This CDR3 comprises 16 residues. Here the CDR3 DNA reads TGTGCCAGCAGCTTGTTTGGGTCGGGGGGGAACACTGAAGCTTTCTTT. It translates to CASSLFGSGGNTEAFF.

The chain couples TRBV9 to TRBJ2-5; maybe TRBD1 (6 bases). The V end lost 1 base, the J end lost 3 bases, and 10 bases lay between the germline ends. This CDR3 region has 14 residues. CDR1 and CDR2 (germline): SGDLS, YYNGEE. CDR3 region: CASSVFSGEETQYF. As DNA, the CDR3 is TGTGCCAGCAGCGTATTTTCAGGGGAAGAGACCCAGTACTTC.

The V and J genes are TRBV5-4 and TRBJ1-3; D is uncertain. Trimming shortened V by 2 bases and J by 1 base, and 10 bases separated the two germline ends. The CDR3 spans 15 residues. CDR1 is SGHNT and CDR2 is YYREEE in the germline V gene (reference sequence). Here the CDR3 DNA reads TGTGCCAGCAGCTTTGGACTAGGTTCTGGAAACACCATATATTTT. It codes for CASSFGLGSGNTIYF.

The chain carries TRBV7-2 and TRBJ2-3; a possible D gene is TRBD2 (7 bases). The germline V gene encodes CDR1 SGHTA and CDR2 FQGNSA. The CDR3 is 17 residues long. V lost 1 base to trimming and J lost 0 bases, with 14 bases between them. The CDR3 region is CASSLVGGPGSTDTQYF. CDR3 coding DNA: TGTGCCAGCAGCTTAGTGGGGGGGCCAGGTAGCACAGATACGCAGTATTTT. Together with reference TRBV7-2 and TRBJ2-3, the CDR3 gives the full variable domain: GAGVSQSPSNKVTEKGKDVELRCDPISGHTALYWYRQSLGQGLEFLIYFQGNSAPDKSGLPSDRFSAERTGGSVSTLTIQRTQQEDSAVYLCASSLVGGPGSTDTQYFGPGTRLTVL.

By sample fraction, this clone is medium-sized. The rearrangement uses TRBV5-6 and TRBJ2-7; D is perhaps TRBD1 (6 bases). Germline V gene lookup returns CDR1 SGHDT and CDR2 YYEEEE. V was clipped by 0 bases and J by 0 bases, with 7 bases between them. The CDR3 has 14 residues. The CDR3 protein is CASSLEGDSYEQYF. DNA of the CDR3: TGTGCCAGCAGCTTGGAGGGGGACTCCTACGAGCAGTACTTC.